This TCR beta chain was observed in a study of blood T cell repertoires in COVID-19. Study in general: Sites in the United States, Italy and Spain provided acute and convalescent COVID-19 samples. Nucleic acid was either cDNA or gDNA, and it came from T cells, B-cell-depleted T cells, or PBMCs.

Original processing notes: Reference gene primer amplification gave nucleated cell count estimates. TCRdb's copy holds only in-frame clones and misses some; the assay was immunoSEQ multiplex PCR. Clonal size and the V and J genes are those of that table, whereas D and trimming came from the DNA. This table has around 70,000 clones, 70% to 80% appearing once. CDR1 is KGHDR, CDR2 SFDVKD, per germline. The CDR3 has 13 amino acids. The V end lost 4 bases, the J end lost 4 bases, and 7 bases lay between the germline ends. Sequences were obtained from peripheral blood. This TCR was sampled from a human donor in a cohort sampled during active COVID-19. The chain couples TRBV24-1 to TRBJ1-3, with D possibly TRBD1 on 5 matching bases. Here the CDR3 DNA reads TGTGCCACCAGTGAGGCAGGGGGAAACACCATATATTTT. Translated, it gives CATSEAGGNTIYF.